The clone carrying this TCR beta chain was recorded once. The sample originates from a study of blood T cell repertoires in COVID-19. Study-level background: Sites across the United States, Italy and Spain contributed samples from acute and convalescent COVID-19.

Assay used: immunoSEQ multiplex PCR; TCRdb lists only in-frame clones, some missing. The data contain about 130,000 clones, around 78% of them singletons. CDR1 and CDR2 from the germline V gene are PRHDT and FYEKMQ (reference sequence). V gave up 6 bases and J gave up 6 bases; unmatched junction bases: 12. This CDR3 spans 17 amino acids. The chain employs TRBV13 and TRBJ1-4, with 11 bases fitting TRBD1. The source of this sequence is a human donor in a cohort sampled during active COVID-19. Sequenced input: peripheral blood. The CDR3 DNA sequence: TGTGCCAGCAGTTTCACCGGGACAGGGGGGTTTGATGAAAAACTGTTTTTT. Translation gives CASSFTGTGGFDEKLFF.